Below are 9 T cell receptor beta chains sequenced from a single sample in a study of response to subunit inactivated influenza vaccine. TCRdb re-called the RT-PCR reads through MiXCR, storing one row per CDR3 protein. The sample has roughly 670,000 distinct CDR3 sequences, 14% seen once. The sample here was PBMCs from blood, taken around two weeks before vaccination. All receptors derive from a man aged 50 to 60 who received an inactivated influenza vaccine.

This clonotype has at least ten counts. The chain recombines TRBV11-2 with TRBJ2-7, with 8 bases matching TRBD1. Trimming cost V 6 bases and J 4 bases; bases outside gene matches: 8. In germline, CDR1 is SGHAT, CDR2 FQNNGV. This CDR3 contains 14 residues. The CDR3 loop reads CASSTGTGPYEQYF. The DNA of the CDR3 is TGTGCCAGCAGTACCGGGACAGGCCCATACGAGCAGTACTTC.

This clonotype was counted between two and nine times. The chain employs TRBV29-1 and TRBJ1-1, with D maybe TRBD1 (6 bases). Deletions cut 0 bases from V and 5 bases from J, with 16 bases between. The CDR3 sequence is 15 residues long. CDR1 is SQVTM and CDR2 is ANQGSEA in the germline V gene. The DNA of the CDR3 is TGCAGCGTTGAAGATCTTAGAGGAGGGGGGACTGAAGCTTTCTTT. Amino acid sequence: CSVEDLRGGGTEAFF.

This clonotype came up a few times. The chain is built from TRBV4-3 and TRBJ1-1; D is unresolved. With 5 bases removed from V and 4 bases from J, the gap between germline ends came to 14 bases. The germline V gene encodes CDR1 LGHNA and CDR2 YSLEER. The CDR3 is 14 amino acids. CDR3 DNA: TGCGCCAGCAGCGCTCATCCGGTGGGCACTGAAGCTTTCTTT. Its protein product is CASSAHPVGTEAFF.

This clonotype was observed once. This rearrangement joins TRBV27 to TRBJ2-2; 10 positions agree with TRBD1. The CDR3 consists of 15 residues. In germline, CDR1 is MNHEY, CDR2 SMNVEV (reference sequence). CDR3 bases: TGTTTAAGTCCGGGACAGGGGACGTACACCGGGGAGCTGTTTTTT. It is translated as CLSPGQGTYTGELFF.

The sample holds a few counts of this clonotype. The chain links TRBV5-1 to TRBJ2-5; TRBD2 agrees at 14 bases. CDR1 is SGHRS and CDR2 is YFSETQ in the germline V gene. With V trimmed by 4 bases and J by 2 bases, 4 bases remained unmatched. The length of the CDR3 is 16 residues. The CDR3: CASSPWTSGGQETQYF. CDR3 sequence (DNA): TGCGCCAGCAGCCCCTGGACTAGCGGGGGGCAAGAGACCCAGTACTTC.

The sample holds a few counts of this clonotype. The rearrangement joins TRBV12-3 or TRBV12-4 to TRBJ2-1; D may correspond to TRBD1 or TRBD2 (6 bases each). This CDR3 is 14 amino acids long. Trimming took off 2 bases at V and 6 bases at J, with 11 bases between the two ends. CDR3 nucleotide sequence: TGTGCCAGCAGTTTAAACGGAGGGGGCAATGAGCAGTTCTTC. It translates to CASSLNGGGNEQFF.

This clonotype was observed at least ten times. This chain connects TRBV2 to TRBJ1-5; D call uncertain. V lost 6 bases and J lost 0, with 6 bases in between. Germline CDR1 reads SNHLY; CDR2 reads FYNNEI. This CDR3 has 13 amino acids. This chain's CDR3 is CASRGDSNQPQHF. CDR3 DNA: TGTGCCAGCAGAGGAGATAGCAATCAGCCCCAGCATTTT.

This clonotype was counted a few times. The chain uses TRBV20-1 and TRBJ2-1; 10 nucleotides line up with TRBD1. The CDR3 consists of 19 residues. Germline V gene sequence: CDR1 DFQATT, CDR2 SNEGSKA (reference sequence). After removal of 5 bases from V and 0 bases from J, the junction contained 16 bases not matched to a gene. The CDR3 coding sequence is TGCAGTGCTCAACCGGGACAGGGGTTCAGCGGCAGCTCCTACAATGAGCAGTTCTTC. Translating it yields CSAQPGQGFSGSSYNEQFF.

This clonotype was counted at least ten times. This chain's CDR3 is CSASGSSDTQYF. CDR3 nucleotides: TGCAGTGCTAGCGGGAGTTCTGATACGCAGTATTTT. The chain recombines TRBV20-1 with TRBJ2-3; D possibly corresponds to TRBD2 (6 bases). Germline assignment: CDR1 DFQATT and CDR2 SNEGSKA (reference sequence). Between the trimmed V and J ends, which lost 3 bases and 6 bases, there was a span of 10 bases. The CDR3 has 12 residues.